These T cell receptor beta chains were read from a single sample in a study of OX40 agonist ivuxolimab in advanced cancers. Method: immunoSEQ multiplex PCR; TCRdb's copy keeps in-frame clones and lacks some. The sample carries more than 75,000 clones, about 85% recorded once. Sample: CD4+ or CD8+ T cells sorted from blood, taken in a trial of the OX40 agonist ivuxolimab. These receptors all stem from an adult with an advanced solid tumor such as melanoma, head and neck, liver or kidney cancer. Both conserved end residues are part of each CDR3. Each record gives: clone size, D gene, V gene, J gene, CDR3 length, CDR3 protein, CDR3 DNA. The D gene is left open where the match is weak. Clone size is not always given. Where it is, it says once, few, many or a class for expanded clones.

>NA|TRBD1|TRBV6-4|TRBJ1-1|14
CASKNQGGSTEAFF
TGTGCCAGCAAAAACCAGGGGGGCAGCACTGAAGCTTTCTTT
>NA|NA|TRBV11-2|TRBJ1-2|17
CASSLGGPGLHGSGYTF
TGTGCCAGCAGCTTAGGGGGACCCGGGCTCCACGGCTCTGGCTACACCTTC
>NA|TRBD2|TRBV4-1|TRBJ2-1|19
CASSQGSGTSGGFLREQFF
TGCGCCAGCAGCCAAGGGTCGGGGACTAGCGGGGGGTTCCTAAGGGAGCAGTTCTTC
>NA|TRBD2|TRBV27|TRBJ2-4|15
CASSLGGGSKNIQYF
TGTGCCAGCAGTTTAGGCGGGGGATCCAAAAACATTCAGTACTTC
>NA|NA|TRBV25-1|TRBJ2-3|15
CASSEFGGTTDTQYF
TGTGCCAGCAGTGAATTTGGGGGAACCACAGATACGCAGTATTTT
>NA|NA|TRBV19|TRBJ2-2|12
CASSIRGGELFF
TGTGCCAGTAGTATTAGGGGCGGGGAGCTGTTTTTT
>NA|NA|TRBV11-2|TRBJ2-5|15
CASSLHVAVQETQYF
TGTGCCAGCAGCTTACATGTGGCCGTACAAGAGACCCAGTACTTC
>NA|NA|TRBV28|TRBJ2-5|12
CASSSGQETQYF
TGTGCCAGCAGTTCCGGCCAAGAGACCCAGTACTTC
>NA|TRBD2|TRBV11-2|TRBJ2-3|17
CASSLALAGGGTDTQYF
TGTGCCAGCAGCTTGGCCCTAGCGGGGGGAGGGACAGATACGCAGTATTTT
>NA|NA|TRBV18|TRBJ2-2|14
CASSPTGTTGELFF
TGTGCCAGCTCACCAACAGGGACCACCGGGGAGCTGTTTTTT
>NA|NA|TRBV7-9|TRBJ2-7|13
CASSLRRGNEQYF
TGTGCCAGCAGCTTAAGGAGAGGGAACGAGCAGTACTTC
>once|NA|TRBV7-2|TRBJ2-2|16
CASSLQGRGKTGELFF
TGTGCCAGCAGCTTACAGGGGCGGGGGAAAACCGGGGAGCTGTTTTTT
>NA|NA|TRBV7-9|TRBJ1-4|14
CASSHGQSNEKLFF
TGTGCCAGCAGCCACGGACAGTCTAATGAAAAACTGTTTTTT
>NA|TRBD1|TRBV7-2|TRBJ1-2|15
CASSLAPGTGDLYTF
TGTGCCAGCAGCTTAGCCCCCGGGACAGGGGACCTCTACACCTTC
>NA|TRBD1|TRBV28|TRBJ1-1|13
CASSVAQGGKAFF
TGTGCCAGCAGCGTGGCACAGGGGGGGAAAGCTTTCTTT
>NA|NA|TRBV5-4|TRBJ1-1|16
CASSLGEGPMNTEAFF
TGTGCCAGCAGCTTGGGGGAGGGGCCAATGAACACTGAAGCTTTCTTT
>NA|NA|TRBV27|TRBJ1-2|13
CASSLRQGNGYTF
TGTGCCAGCAGTTTAAGGCAGGGCAATGGCTACACCTTC
>few|TRBD1|TRBV7-2|TRBJ2-7|15
CASSLAGQVMERLYF
TGTGCCAGCAGCTTAGCGGGACAGGTAATGGAGAGATTGTACTTC
>NA|TRBD1|TRBV6-4|TRBJ2-3|15
CASSARDRSTDTQYF
TGTGCCAGCAGTGCCCGGGACAGGAGCACAGATACGCAGTATTTT
>NA|NA|TRBV6-6|TRBJ1-4|15
CASSRVPSTNEKLFF
TGTGCCAGCAGCAGGGTGCCTTCAACTAATGAAAAACTGTTTTTT
>NA|NA|TRBV1|TRBJ1-5|13
CTSSQDGSRPQHF
TGCACCAGCAGCCAAGATGGGTCCCGGCCCCAGCATTTT
>NA|NA|TRBV28|TRBJ2-1|14
CASTQGQHYNEQFF
TGTGCCAGTACGCAAGGACAGCACTACAATGAGCAGTTCTTC
>NA|NA|TRBV6-5|TRBJ2-1|14
CASRRDGLDNEQFF
TGTGCCAGCAGACGGGATGGTCTCGACAATGAGCAGTTCTTC
>NA|NA|TRBV27|TRBJ1-5|15
CASSFTGDSNQPQHF
TGTGCCAGCAGTTTTACCGGGGATAGCAATCAGCCCCAGCATTTT
>NA|TRBD1|TRBV7-6|TRBJ2-5|13
CASSEGQQETQYF
TGTGCCAGCAGTGAGGGACAGCAAGAGACCCAGTACTTC
>NA|NA|TRBV25-1|TRBJ1-4|14
CASSEYVGSEKLFF
TGTGCCAGCAGTGAATATGTAGGTAGTGAAAAACTGTTTTTT
>NA|TRBD1|TRBV10-3|TRBJ2-2|16
CAISDRDRINTGELFF
TGTGCCATCAGTGACCGGGACAGGATAAACACCGGGGAGCTGTTTTTT
>NA|NA|TRBV28|TRBJ1-2|14
CASSLGRENYGYTF
TGTGCCAGCAGTTTAGGACGGGAAAACTATGGCTACACCTTC
>NA|NA|TRBV5-1|TRBJ2-3|17
CASSLVVGHGAPDTQYF
TGCGCCAGCAGCTTGGTCGTGGGACACGGTGCCCCAGATACGCAGTATTTT
>NA|TRBD1|TRBV6-1|TRBJ1-5|14
CASSGTGNGQPQHF
TGTGCCAGCAGCGGGACAGGGAATGGTCAGCCCCAGCATTTT
>NA|NA|TRBV20-1|TRBJ2-3|11
CSAHRADTQYF
TGCAGTGCCCACAGGGCGGATACGCAGTATTTT
>NA|NA|TRBV10-2|TRBJ2-1|13
CASRAILANEQFF
TGCGCCAGCAGAGCAATCCTCGCGAATGAGCAGTTCTTC
>NA|NA|TRBV7-3|TRBJ1-6|8
CALVILHF
TGTGCCCTAGTCATCCTCCACTTT
>NA|TRBD1|TRBV7-2|TRBJ1-1|15
CASSSTGQGRTEAFF
TGTGCCAGCAGCTCTACGGGACAGGGGCGGACTGAAGCTTTCTTT
>few|TRBD1|TRBV7-6|TRBJ1-1|13
CASSSGGETEAFF
TGTGCCAGCAGCTCAGGGGGCGAGACTGAAGCTTTCTTT
>NA|NA|TRBV6-5|TRBJ1-2|13
CASSLGEESGYTF
TGTGCCAGCAGTTTAGGGGAGGAGAGTGGCTACACCTTC
>NA|TRBD2|TRBV18|TRBJ2-3|15
CASRLAGFLGDTQYF
TGTGCCAGCCGACTAGCGGGGTTCCTTGGAGATACGCAGTATTTT
>NA|NA|TRBV7-2|TRBJ2-3|16
CASSLGTRGNTDTQYF
TGTGCCAGCAGCTTAGGAACCCGAGGAAACACAGATACGCAGTATTTT
>few|NA|TRBV11-2|TRBJ1-1|12
CASSLDSGGAFF
TGTGCCAGCAGCTTAGATTCGGGGGGAGCTTTCTTT
>NA|NA|TRBV25-1|TRBJ2-5|13
CASNNLWGETQYF
TGTGCCAGCAATAACCTCTGGGGGGAGACCCAGTACTTC
>NA|NA|TRBV18|TRBJ2-1|16
CASSPPPQSSYNEQFF
TGTGCCAGCTCACCACCGCCGCAGAGCTCCTACAATGAGCAGTTCTTC
>once|TRBD2|TRBV7-2|TRBJ2-1|15
CASLAGTSNWDEQFF
TGTGCCAGCCTAGCGGGGACTTCCAATTGGGATGAGCAGTTCTTC
>NA|NA|TRBV28|TRBJ1-6|15
CASSRPSPYNSPLHF
TGTGCCAGCAGTCGTCCGAGCCCCTATAATTCACCCCTCCACTTT
>NA|NA|TRBV6-4|TRBJ2-3|14
CASSADSNTDTQYF
TGTGCCAGCAGTGCGGACAGCAACACAGATACGCAGTATTTT
>NA|NA|TRBV4-3|TRBJ2-7|15
CASSQEFQGSYEQYF
TGCGCCAGCAGCCAAGAGTTCCAGGGGTCCTACGAGCAGTACTTC
>NA|NA|TRBV19|TRBJ1-4|14
CASSIDSGSEKLFF
TGTGCCAGTAGTATAGATTCCGGGAGTGAAAAACTGTTTTTT
>NA|NA|TRBV11-2|TRBJ2-5|13
CASSFRGGETQYF
TGTGCCAGCAGCTTCAGGGGCGGGGAGACCCAGTACTTC
>NA|NA|TRBV7-9|TRBJ2-3|13
CASSLYRVDTQYF
TGTGCCAGCAGCTTGTACAGGGTTGATACGCAGTATTTT
>once|NA|TRBV18|TRBJ2-3|15
CASSPVSSGTDTQYF
TGTGCCAGCTCACCGGTTTCCTCGGGGACAGATACGCAGTATTTT
>NA|NA|TRBV9|TRBJ1-1|16
CASSSLGGAGGSEAFF
TGTGCCAGCAGCTCTCTTGGGGGCGCGGGTGGATCTGAAGCTTTCTTT
>NA|TRBD1|TRBV27|TRBJ1-2|14
CASSLQGGGYGYTF
TGTGCCAGCAGTTTACAGGGGGGCGGCTATGGCTACACCTTC
>NA|NA|TRBV6-1|TRBJ1-5|17
CASSEWGTPFSNQPQHF
TGTGCCAGCAGTGAATGGGGTACACCCTTTAGCAATCAGCCCCAGCATTTT
>NA|NA|TRBV6-5|TRBJ2-3|11
CASSREDTQYF
TGTGCCAGCAGTCGGGAGGATACGCAGTATTTT
>NA|NA|TRBV28|TRBJ1-5|18
CASSSRGRSLGEGQPQHF
TGTGCCAGCAGTTCGCGGGGTCGCTCTCTCGGGGAAGGTCAGCCCCAGCATTTT